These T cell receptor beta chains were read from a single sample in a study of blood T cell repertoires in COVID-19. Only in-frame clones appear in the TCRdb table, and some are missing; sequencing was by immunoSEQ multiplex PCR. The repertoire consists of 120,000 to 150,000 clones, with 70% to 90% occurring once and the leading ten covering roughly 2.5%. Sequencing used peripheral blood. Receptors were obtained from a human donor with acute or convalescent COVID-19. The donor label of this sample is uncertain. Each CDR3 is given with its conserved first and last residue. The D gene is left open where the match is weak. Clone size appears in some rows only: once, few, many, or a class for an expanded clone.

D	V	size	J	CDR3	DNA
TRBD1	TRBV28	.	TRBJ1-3	CASSPPDRGNTIYF	TGTGCCAGCAGTCCTCCGGACAGGGGAAACACCATATATTTT
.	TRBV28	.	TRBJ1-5	CASNPGARLYSNQPQHF	TGTGCCAGCAACCCGGGAGCCCGGCTGTATAGCAATCAGCCCCAGCATTTT
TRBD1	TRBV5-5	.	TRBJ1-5	CASSFTGTGNQPQHF	TGTGCCAGCAGCTTTACCGGGACAGGAAATCAGCCCCAGCATTTT
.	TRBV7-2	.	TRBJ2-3	CAVGVGGTSTDTQYF	TGTGCCGTTGGGGTAGGCGGGACCAGCACAGATACGCAGTATTTT
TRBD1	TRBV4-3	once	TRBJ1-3	CASSQELGTGVFGNTIYF	TGCGCCAGCAGCCAAGAACTGGGGACAGGGGTATTTGGAAACACCATATATTTT
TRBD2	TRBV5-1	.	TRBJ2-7	CASSLGAGSLSYEQYF	TGCGCCAGCAGCTTGGGAGCGGGGTCCCTGTCCTACGAGCAGTACTTC
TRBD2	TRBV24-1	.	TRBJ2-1	CATSDKTSGRLGEQFF	TGTGCCACCAGTGATAAGACTAGCGGGAGATTAGGTGAGCAGTTCTTC
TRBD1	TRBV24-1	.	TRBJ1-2	CATSDAGTGFGYTF	TGTGCCACCAGTGATGCCGGGACAGGGTTTGGCTACACCTTC
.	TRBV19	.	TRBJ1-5	CASSSTGYSNQPQHF	TGTGCCAGTAGTTCAACGGGTTATAGCAATCAGCCCCAGCATTTT
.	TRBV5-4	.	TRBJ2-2	CASSFDIDTGELFF	TGTGCCAGCAGCTTTGACATCGACACCGGGGAGCTGTTTTTT
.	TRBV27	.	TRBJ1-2	CASGKQGANYGYTF	TGTGCCAGCGGAAAACAGGGAGCTAACTATGGCTACACCTTC
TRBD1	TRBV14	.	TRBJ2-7	CASSPQTGRGEQYF	TGTGCCAGCAGCCCCCAGACAGGCAGGGGGGAGCAGTACTTC
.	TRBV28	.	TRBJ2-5	CASSLVQQETQYF	TGTGCCAGCAGTTTAGTCCAGCAAGAGACCCAGTACTTC
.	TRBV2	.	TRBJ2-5	CASREGSQETQYF	TGTGCCAGCAGGGAGGGGTCTCAAGAGACCCAGTACTTC
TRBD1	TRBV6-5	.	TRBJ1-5	CASGEGANQPQHF	TGTGCCAGCGGCGAGGGGGCAAATCAGCCCCAGCATTTT
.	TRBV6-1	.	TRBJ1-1	CASSEPKGQGTEAFF	TGTGCCAGCAGTGAACCGAAGGGGCAAGGCACTGAAGCTTTCTTT
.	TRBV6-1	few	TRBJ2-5	CASSEAQSAQETQYF	TGTGCCAGCAGTGAAGCGCAGAGCGCCCAAGAGACCCAGTACTTC
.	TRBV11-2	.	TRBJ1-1	CASSLDPGTEAFF	TGTGCCAGCAGCTTAGATCCCGGCACTGAAGCTTTCTTT
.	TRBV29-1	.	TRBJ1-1	CSVEGTVVPGAFF	TGCAGCGTTGAAGGGACAGTAGTTCCTGGGGCTTTCTTT
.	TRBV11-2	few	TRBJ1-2	CASSLGAGNYGYTF	TGTGCCAGCAGCTTAGGAGCGGGGAACTATGGCTACACCTTC
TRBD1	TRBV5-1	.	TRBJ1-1	CASAREPGQGYEAFF	TGCGCCAGCGCTCGCGAACCGGGACAGGGTTATGAAGCTTTCTTT
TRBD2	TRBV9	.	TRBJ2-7	CASSVVAGGQYEQYF	TGTGCCAGCAGCGTAGTGGCGGGGGGGCAATACGAGCAGTACTTC
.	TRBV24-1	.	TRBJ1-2	CATSAGYNYGYTF	TGTGCCACCAGTGCCGGTTACAACTATGGCTACACCTTC
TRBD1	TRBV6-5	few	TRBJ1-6	CASTSGQGQNSPLHF	TGTGCCAGCACCTCGGGACAGGGGCAAAATTCACCCCTCCACTTT
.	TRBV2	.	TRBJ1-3	CASSDEVGNTIYF	TGTGCCAGCAGTGACGAGGTTGGAAACACCATATATTTT
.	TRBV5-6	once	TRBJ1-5	CASSLFRRENQPQHF	TGTGCCAGCAGCTTGTTTCGCAGGGAAAATCAGCCCCAGCATTTT
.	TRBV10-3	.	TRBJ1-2	CAIQLGGAIGADGYTF	TGTGCCATCCAACTCGGCGGGGCCATCGGAGCGGACGGCTACACCTTC
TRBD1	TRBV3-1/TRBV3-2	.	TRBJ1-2	CASSQIGTGGRYNYGYTF	TGTGCCAGCAGCCAGATAGGGACAGGGGGCCGGTATAACTATGGCTACACCTTC
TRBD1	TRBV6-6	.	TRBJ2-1	CASKVAGQGRNEQFF	TGTGCCAGCAAGGTGGCGGGACAGGGGAGGAATGAGCAGTTCTTC
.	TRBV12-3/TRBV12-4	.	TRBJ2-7	CASSFGPYEQYF	TGTGCCAGCAGTTTTGGGCCCTACGAGCAGTACTTC
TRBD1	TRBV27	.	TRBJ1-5	CASSYKGQGIDSNQPQHF	TGTGCCAGCAGTTATAAGGGACAGGGCATCGATAGCAATCAGCCCCAGCATTTT
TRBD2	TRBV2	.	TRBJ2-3	CASRRAGVTDTQYF	TGTGCCAGCAGAAGAGCGGGGGTCACAGATACGCAGTATTTT